This T cell receptor beta chain was captured by sequencing in a study of cytotoxic CD8 clonotypes in ibrutinib-treated CLL. As for the study in general: Productive templates per sample averaged approximately 240,000; productive rearrangements, approximately 93,000. Notes on the study in general: Samples from sustained-remission and progressing patients were taken at different times. Public clonotypes proved infrequent, and on treatment they shrank or remained steady. Clonality (at baseline) was higher than in age-matched healthy donors and tracked circulating CD8+ T-cell counts.

Repertoires were generated with immunoSEQ multiplex PCR, while TCRdb's copy carries only in-frame clones and drops some. The sample has 110,000 or so clones, 45% to 65% seen once; the top ten hold roughly 35%. Concerning this clone itself: As yet, its antigen is unknown.

In germline, CDR1 is SQVTM, CDR2 ANQGSEA. With 4 bases removed from V and 10 bases from J, the gap between germline ends came to 8 bases. This CDR3 region has 10 residues. This chain uses TRBV29-1 with TRBJ2-1; unclear D gene. The sample consisted of PBMCs, taken after 24 months of ibrutinib treatment. The clonotype originates from a human donor with chronic lymphocytic leukemia. Here the CDR3 DNA reads TGCAGCGTTGTAGGTCCCGAGCAGTTCTTC. This encodes CSVVGPEQFF.